This entry lists 9 T cell receptor beta chains sequenced from one sample in a study of T cell responses to AZD1222 COVID-19 vaccine. Some clones are missing from TCRdb's copy, which holds only in-frame ones; the method was immunoSEQ multiplex PCR. This sample has roughly 120,000 clones; around 90% occur once, and the top ten carry roughly 7.6%. The source material was peripheral blood, sampled on day 0 of AZD1222 vaccination. These receptors all come from an adult in good health.

The V call is TRBV28, the J call TRBJ1-1; D is ambiguous. The germline CDR1 and CDR2 sequences are MDHEN and SYDVKM. The V gene lost 4 bases and the J gene lost 4 bases, with 4 bases spanning the gap. This CDR3 contains 11 residues. CDR3 nucleotide sequence: TGTGCCAGCAGTTACGGCACTGAAGCTTTCTTT. The encoded protein is CASSYGTEAFF.

This rearrangement joins TRBV5-1 to TRBJ2-2; no reliable D call. The V gene's germline CDR1 is SGHRS and CDR2 YFSETQ. Trimming took 2 bases from V and 4 from J, leaving 9 bases between them. There are 14 residues in the CDR3. The CDR3 loop is CASSFVGITGELFF. In DNA, the CDR3 is TGCGCCAGCAGCTTTGTGGGCATCACCGGGGAGCTGTTTTTT.

As DNA, the CDR3 is TGTGCCAGCAGCATAGAAGACCCTAGATCACCCCTCCACTTT. Amino acid sequence: CASSIEDPRSPLHF. V usage is TRBV21-1 and J usage is TRBJ1-6. TRBV21-1 is assigned pseudogene status. This CDR3 spans 14 amino acids.

J is TRBJ2-2 and V is TRBV18; TRBD1 aligns across 9 bases. V lost 4 bases, J lost 6 bases, and 3 bases stayed unmatched. The CDR3 runs to 14 residues. The germline gives CDR1 KGHSH, CDR2 LQKENI. The CDR3 loop reads CASSRGQGSGELFF. As DNA, the CDR3 is TGTGCCAGCTCACGGGGACAGGGCTCCGGGGAGCTGTTTTTT.

The rearrangement uses TRBV10-3 and TRBJ2-2, with TRBD1 matching 7 bases. The trim removed 5 bases at V and 1 base at J, leaving 7 bases unmatched. This CDR3 spans 16 amino acids. Germline V gene sequence: CDR1 ENHRY, CDR2 SYGVKD. In DNA form, the CDR3 reads TGTGCCATCAGTAAAACAGGGGTTAGGAACACCGGGGAGCTGTTTTTT. This gives the protein CAISKTGVRNTGELFF.

V and J are TRBV5-8 and TRBJ2-5; 7 nucleotides match TRBD2. The V segment lost 2 bases and the J segment 5 bases; nucleotides outside the gene matches: 6. The CDR3 spans 14 residues. Germline lookup yields CDR1 SGHTS and CDR2 YDEGEE. This chain's CDR3 is CASSFPSGDETQYF. CDR3 sequence (DNA): TGTGCCAGCAGCTTTCCTAGCGGAGACGAGACCCAGTACTTC. The variable domain in full, completed from reference TRBV5-8 and TRBJ2-5, reads EAGVTQSPTHLIKTRGQQATLRCSPISGHTSVYWYQQALGLGLQFLLWYDEGEERNRGNFPPRFSGRQFPNYSSELNVNALELEDSALYLCASSFPSGDETQYFGPGTRLLVL.

Here the CDR3 reads CASSVRAGDEKLFF. The CDR3 DNA sequence: TGTGCCAGCAGCGTAAGGGCAGGGGACGAAAAACTGTTTTTT. The gene calls are TRBV9 and TRBJ1-4; perhaps TRBD1 as D (6 bases). Trimming stripped 1 base from V and 8 bases from J, with 12 bases between. CDR1 and CDR2 from the germline V gene are SGDLS and YYNGEE. The CDR3 length is 14 residues.

The CDR3 sequence: CASSPLSGNEKLFF. DNA of the CDR3: TGTGCCAGCAGTCCTCTCTCCGGTAATGAAAAACTGTTTTTT. V usage is TRBV6-6 and J usage is TRBJ1-4, with D hard to call. The CDR3 has 14 residues. Per germline, CDR1 MNHNY and CDR2 SVGAGI (reference sequence). Trimming removed 5 bases at V and 4 bases at J, with 11 bases between.

This rearrangement joins TRBV6-1 to TRBJ2-1; TRBD1 matches at 7 bases. Trimming took 2 bases from V and 9 from J; bases not matched to a gene: 7. Looked up from germline, CDR1 is MNHNS and CDR2 is SASEGT. The CDR3 loop spans 14 amino acids. DNA for the CDR3: TGTGCCAGCAGTGAAATAAACAGGGGCGGTGAGCAGTTCTTC. Translating gives CASSEINRGGEQFF.